The sequence of this T cell receptor (beta chain) was determined in a study of cytomegalovirus exposure and HLA in healthy donors. Regarding the study as a whole: The classifier was said to identify cytomegalovirus status with high specificity and sensitivity. Analysis was carried out at a later point, and it linked a missense DCLRE1C variant to TCR beta V- and J-gene trimming. It was approximately 170 TCR beta chains that were listed as cytomegalovirus-associated. Per a prior analysis, the majority of TCR beta V segments were productive roughly 87% or roughly 30% of the time.

V shed 0 bases and J shed 3 bases, with 8 bases lying between them. The CDR3 has 15 residues. Germline CDR1 reads LGHNA; CDR2 reads YSLEER. Of note for this clone: What it binds is not known.

Amplification used 60 Vbeta primers and 13 Jbeta primers. Measured with immunoSEQ multiplex PCR; TCRdb has only the in-frame clones, and not every one. The sample lists under 200,000 clones; roughly 85% were seen once. V and J are TRBV4-3 and TRBJ2-2; tentative D call: TRBD2 (5 bases). The origin of this receptor is a woman under 30 in good health and CMV-seronegative. The specimen was PBMCs. CDR3 nucleotide sequence: TGCGCCAGCAGCCAAGAGAGGGCGGACACCGGGGAGCTGTTTTTT. Translated, it gives CASSQERADTGELFF.